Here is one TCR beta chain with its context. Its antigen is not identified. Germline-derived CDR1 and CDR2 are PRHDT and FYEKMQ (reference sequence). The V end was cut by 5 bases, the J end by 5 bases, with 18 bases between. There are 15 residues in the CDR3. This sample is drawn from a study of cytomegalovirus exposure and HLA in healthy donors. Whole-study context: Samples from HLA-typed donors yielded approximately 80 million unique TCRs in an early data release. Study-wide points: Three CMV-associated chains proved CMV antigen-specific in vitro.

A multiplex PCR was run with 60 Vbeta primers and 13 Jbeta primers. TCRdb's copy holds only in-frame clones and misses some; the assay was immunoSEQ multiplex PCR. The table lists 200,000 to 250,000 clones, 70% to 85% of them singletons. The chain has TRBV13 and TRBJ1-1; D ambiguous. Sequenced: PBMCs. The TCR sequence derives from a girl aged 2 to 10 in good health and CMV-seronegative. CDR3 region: CASSPRGAGGTEAFF. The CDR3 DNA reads TGTGCCAGCAGCCCGCGGGGTGCGGGAGGGACTGAAGCTTTCTTT.